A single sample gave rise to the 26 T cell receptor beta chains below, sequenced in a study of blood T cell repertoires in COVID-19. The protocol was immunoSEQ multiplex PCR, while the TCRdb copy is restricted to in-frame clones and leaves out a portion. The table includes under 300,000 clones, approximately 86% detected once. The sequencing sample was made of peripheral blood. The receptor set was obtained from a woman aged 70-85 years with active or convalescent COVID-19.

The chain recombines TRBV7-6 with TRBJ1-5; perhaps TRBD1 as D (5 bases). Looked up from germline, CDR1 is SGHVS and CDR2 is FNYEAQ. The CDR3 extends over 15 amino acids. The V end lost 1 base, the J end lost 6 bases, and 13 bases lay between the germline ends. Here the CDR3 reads CASSLGRGDSQPQHF. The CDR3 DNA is TGTGCCAGCAGCTTAGGTCGGGGGGACTCTCAGCCCCAGCATTTT. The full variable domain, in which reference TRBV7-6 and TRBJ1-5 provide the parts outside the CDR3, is GAGVSQSPRYKVTKRGQDVALRCDPISGHVSLYWYRQALGQGPEFLTYFNYEAQQDKSGLPNDRFSAERPEGSISTLTIQRTEQRDSAMYRCASSLGRGDSQPQHFGDGTRLSIL.

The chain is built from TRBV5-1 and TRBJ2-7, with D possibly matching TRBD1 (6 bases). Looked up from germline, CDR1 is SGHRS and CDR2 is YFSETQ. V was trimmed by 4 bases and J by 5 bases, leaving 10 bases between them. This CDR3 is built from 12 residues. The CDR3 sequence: CASSVTGNEQYF. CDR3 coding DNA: TGCGCCAGCAGCGTAACAGGGAACGAGCAGTACTTC.

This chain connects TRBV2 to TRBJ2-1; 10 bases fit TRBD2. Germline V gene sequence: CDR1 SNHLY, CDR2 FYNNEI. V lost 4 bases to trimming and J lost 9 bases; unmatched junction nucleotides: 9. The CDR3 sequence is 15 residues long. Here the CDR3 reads CASSARAGGPGEQFF. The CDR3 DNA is TGTGCCAGCAGTGCACGAGCGGGGGGGCCAGGTGAGCAGTTCTTC.

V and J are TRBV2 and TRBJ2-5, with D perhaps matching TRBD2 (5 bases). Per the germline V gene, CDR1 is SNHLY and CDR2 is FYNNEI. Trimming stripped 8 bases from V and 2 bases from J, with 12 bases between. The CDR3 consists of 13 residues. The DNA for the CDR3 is TGTGCCAGCTGCGCGGGCGCACAAGAGACCCAGTACTTC. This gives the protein CASCAGAQETQYF.

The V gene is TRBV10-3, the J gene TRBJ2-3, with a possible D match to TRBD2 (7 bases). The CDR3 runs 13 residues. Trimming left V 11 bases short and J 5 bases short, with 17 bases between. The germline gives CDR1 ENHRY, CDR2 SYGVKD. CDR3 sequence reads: CASGGGSKDTQYF. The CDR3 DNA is TGTGCCTCCGGCGGGGGCTCGAAAGATACGCAGTATTTT.

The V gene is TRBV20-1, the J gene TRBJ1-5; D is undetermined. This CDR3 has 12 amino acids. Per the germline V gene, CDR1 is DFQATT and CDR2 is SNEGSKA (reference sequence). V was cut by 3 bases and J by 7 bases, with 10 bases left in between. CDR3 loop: CSASDQSQPQHF. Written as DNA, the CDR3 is TGCAGTGCTAGTGACCAGTCCCAGCCCCAGCATTTT.

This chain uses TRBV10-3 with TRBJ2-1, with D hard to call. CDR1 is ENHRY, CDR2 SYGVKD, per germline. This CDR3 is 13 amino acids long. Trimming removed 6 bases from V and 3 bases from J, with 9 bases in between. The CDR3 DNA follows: TGTGCCATCAGGCCGGGTCTCTACAATGAGCAGTTCTTC. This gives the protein CAIRPGLYNEQFF.

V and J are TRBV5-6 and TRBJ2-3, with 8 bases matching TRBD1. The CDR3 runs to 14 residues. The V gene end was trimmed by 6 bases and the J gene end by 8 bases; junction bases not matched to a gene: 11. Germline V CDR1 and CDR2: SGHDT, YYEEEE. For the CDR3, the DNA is TGTGCCAGCATCGAAAGGACAGGGTGGGGTACGCAGTATTTT. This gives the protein CASIERTGWGTQYF.

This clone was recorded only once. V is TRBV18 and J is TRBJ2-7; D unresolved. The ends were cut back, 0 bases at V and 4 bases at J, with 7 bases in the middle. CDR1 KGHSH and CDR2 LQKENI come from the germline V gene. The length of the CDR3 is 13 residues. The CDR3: CASSPPTGYEQYF. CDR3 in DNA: TGTGCCAGCTCACCACCGACCGGGTACGAGCAGTACTTC.

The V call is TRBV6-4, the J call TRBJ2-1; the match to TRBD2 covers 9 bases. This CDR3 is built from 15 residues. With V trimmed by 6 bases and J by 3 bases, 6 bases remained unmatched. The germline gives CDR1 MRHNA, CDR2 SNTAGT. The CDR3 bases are TGTGCCAGCAGCAGGGAACTAGCGGGCTACAATGAGCAGTTCTTC. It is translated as CASSRELAGYNEQFF.

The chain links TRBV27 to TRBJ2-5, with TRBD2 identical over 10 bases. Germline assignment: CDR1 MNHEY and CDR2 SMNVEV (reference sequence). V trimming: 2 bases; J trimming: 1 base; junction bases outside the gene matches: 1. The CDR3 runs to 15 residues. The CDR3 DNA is TGTGCCAGCAGTTTAAGCGGGGGGGTCCAAGAGACCCAGTACTTC. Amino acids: CASSLSGGVQETQYF.

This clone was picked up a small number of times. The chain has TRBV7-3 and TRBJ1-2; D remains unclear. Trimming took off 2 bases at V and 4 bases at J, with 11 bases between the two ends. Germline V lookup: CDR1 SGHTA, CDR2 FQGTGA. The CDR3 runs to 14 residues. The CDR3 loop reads CASSLDGGGYGYTF. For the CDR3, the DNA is TGTGCCAGCAGCTTAGACGGAGGTGGCTATGGCTACACCTTC.

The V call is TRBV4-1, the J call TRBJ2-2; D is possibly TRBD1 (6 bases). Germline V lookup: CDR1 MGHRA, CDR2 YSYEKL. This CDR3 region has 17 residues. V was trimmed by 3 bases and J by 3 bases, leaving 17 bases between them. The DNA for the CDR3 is TGCGCCAGCAGCCAGGTTGGACCTCGGACAGACACCGGGGAGCTGTTTTTT. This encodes CASSQVGPRTDTGELFF.

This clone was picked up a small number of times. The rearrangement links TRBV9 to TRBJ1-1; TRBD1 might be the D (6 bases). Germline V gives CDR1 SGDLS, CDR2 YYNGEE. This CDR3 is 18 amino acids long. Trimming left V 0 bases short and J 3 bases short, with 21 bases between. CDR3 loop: CASSVADPGHPIYTEAFF. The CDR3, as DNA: TGTGCCAGCAGCGTAGCGGATCCGGGACACCCCATATACACTGAAGCTTTCTTT.

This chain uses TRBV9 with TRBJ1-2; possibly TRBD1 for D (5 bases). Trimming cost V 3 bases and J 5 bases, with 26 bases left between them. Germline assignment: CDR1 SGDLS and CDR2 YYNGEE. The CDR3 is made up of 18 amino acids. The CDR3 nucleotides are TGTGCCAGCAGCGGTGCTATAGGGAGGGGACCCCGAGGGTATGGCTACACCTTC. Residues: CASSGAIGRGPRGYGYTF.

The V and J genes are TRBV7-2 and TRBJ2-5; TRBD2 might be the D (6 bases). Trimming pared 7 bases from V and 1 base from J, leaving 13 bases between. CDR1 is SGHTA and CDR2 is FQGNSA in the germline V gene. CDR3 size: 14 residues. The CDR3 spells CASTAAGLQETQYF. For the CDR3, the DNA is TGTGCCAGCACGGCTGCGGGGCTCCAAGAGACCCAGTACTTC.

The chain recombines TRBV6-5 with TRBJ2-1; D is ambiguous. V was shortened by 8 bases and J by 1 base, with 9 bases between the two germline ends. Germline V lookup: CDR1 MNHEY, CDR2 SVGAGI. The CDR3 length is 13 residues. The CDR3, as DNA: TGTGCCAGCTCGGGTACGTCCTACAATGAGCAGTTCTTC. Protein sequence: CASSGTSYNEQFF.

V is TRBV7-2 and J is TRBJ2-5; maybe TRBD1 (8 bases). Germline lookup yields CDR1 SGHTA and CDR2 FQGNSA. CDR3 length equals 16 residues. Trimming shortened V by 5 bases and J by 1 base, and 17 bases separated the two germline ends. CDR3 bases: TGTGCCAGCAGCCAACAGGGGGGGGCGTTCCAAGAGACCCAGTACTTC. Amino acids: CASSQQGGAFQETQYF. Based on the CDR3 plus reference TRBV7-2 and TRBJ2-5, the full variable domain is GAGVSQSPSNKVTEKGKDVELRCDPISGHTALYWYRQSLGQGLEFLIYFQGNSAPDKSGLPSDRFSAERTGGSVSTLTIQRTQQEDSAVYLCASSQQGGAFQETQYFGPGTRLLVL.

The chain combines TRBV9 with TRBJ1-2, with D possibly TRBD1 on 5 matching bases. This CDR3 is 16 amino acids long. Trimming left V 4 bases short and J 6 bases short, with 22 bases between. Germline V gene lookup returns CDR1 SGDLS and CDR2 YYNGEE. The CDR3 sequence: CASSPRQGTTTNGYTF. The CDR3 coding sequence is TGTGCCAGCAGCCCCCGTCAGGGAACGACGACGAATGGCTACACCTTC.

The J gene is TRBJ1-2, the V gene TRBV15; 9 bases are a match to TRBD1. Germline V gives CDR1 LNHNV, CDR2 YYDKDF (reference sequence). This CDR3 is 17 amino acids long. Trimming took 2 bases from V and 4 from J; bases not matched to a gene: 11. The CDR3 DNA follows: TGTGCCACCAGCAGATATGACGGGACAGGGAATGGCTATGGCTACACCTTC. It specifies CATSRYDGTGNGYGYTF.

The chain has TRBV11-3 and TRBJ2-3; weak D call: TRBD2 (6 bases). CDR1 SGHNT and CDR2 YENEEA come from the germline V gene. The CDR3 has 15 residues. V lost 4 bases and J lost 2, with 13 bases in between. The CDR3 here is CASSSGLIFTDTQYF. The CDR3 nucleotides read TGTGCCAGCAGCTCGGGACTGATTTTCACAGATACGCAGTATTTT.

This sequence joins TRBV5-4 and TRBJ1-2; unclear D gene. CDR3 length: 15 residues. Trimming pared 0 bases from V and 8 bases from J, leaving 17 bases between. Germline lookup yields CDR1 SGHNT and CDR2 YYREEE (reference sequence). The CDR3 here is CASSLGSYSGGGYTF. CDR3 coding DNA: TGTGCCAGCAGCTTGGGCTCCTACAGCGGTGGCGGCTACACCTTC.

The DNA for the CDR3 is TGTGCCAGCAGCTTACAGTCAGGGCAGGGGACCGGGGAGCTGTTTTTT. It specifies CASSLQSGQGTGELFF. The genes are TRBV7-3 and TRBJ2-2, with D possibly being TRBD1 (6 bases). The CDR3 consists of 16 residues. Trimming took 2 bases from V and 5 from J, leaving 15 bases between them. Germline V CDR1 and CDR2: SGHTA, FQGTGA.

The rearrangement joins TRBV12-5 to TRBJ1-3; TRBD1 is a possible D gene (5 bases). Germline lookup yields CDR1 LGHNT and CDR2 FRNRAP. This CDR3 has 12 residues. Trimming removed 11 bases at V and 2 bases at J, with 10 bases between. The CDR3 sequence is CAGAGAGNTIYF. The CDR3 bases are TGTGCTGGAGCGGGGGCTGGAAACACCATATATTTT.

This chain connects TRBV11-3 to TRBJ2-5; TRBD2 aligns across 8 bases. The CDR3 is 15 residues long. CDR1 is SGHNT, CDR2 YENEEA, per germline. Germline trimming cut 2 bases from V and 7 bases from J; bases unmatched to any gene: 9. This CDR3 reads CASSLLPGGVGTQYF. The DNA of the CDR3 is TGTGCCAGCAGCTTACTCCCGGGGGGGGTAGGGACCCAGTACTTC.

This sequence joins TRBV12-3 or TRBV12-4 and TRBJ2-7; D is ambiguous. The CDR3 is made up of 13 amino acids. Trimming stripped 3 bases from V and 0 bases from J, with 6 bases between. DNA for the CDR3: TGTGCCAGCAGTTTGGCAGTCTCCTACGAGCAGTACTTC. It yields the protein CASSLAVSYEQYF.